Shown below are 15 T cell receptor beta chains from a single sample sequenced in a study of blood T cell repertoires in COVID-19 (dated by TCRdb to the early 2020s). Libraries were made using the immunoSEQ multiplex PCR assay. Drawn from immuneACCESS, this table holds only the in-frame rearrangements with V and J called that TCRdb kept. Clones are partly lost; checked studies trace under half to an unresolved V gene and leave the rest unexplained. Recorded for this sample are around 190,000 clones; around 86% of them occurred a single time. The top ten clonotypes cover 20% to 25% of the sample. Sequenced material: PBMCs or T cells enriched from blood (not recorded which). The receptors derive from a woman in her thirties or forties in a cohort exposed to, infected with or recovered from COVID-19 (not recorded which).

This clone was seen ten or more times. The V gene is TRBV4-1, the J gene TRBJ2-7, with D tentatively TRBD2 (6 bases). The V and J ends lost 4 bases and 3 bases respectively, with 13 bases between them. Germline lookup yields CDR1 MGHRA and CDR2 YSYEKL. This CDR3 is 14 amino acids long. In DNA form, the CDR3 reads TGCGCCAGCAGCCGCGGGGACGAACTCTACGAGCAGTACTTC. This encodes CASSRGDELYEQYF.

This clone turned up a few times. The CDR3 here is CATSAGSGRSARLINEQFF. The CDR3 DNA is TGTGCCACCAGTGCCGGTAGCGGGAGGTCCGCTCGTCTCATCAATGAGCAGTTCTTC. The chain couples TRBV24-1 to TRBJ2-1, with TRBD2 identical over 10 bases. This CDR3 is built from 19 residues. Germline assignment: CDR1 KGHDR and CDR2 SFDVKD. V shed 5 bases and J 6 bases; nucleotides not matched to a gene: 18.

The chain couples TRBV27 to TRBJ2-1, with TRBD1 identical over 11 bases. CDR1 and CDR2 (germline): MNHEY, SMNVEV (reference sequence). V lost 6 bases and J lost 8; bases outside the gene matches: 9. The CDR3 consists of 15 residues. The chain's CDR3 is CASRPGQGAWDEQFF. The CDR3 DNA is TGTGCCAGCAGACCTGGACAGGGGGCTTGGGATGAGCAGTTCTTC.

This rearrangement joins TRBV11-1 to TRBJ1-2, with TRBD1 identical over 7 bases. Germline V CDR1 and CDR2: SGHAT, FQDESV (reference sequence). This CDR3 comprises 13 residues. Germline trimming cut 4 bases from V and 6 bases from J; bases unmatched to any gene: 5. CDR3 sequence: CASSSGGLDGYTF. DNA for the CDR3: TGTGCCAGCAGCTCAGGGGGGCTGGATGGCTACACCTTC.

In this sample, this clone turned up a few times. The chain carries TRBV27 and TRBJ2-6; 10 positions agree with TRBD1. The CDR3 totals 16 residues. Germline values: CDR1 MNHEY, CDR2 SMNVEV (reference sequence). Trimming at V came to 6 bases and at J to 2 bases, leaving 4 bases not matched to a gene. CDR3 in DNA: TGTGCCAGCAGGCCGACAGGGGGCGCTGGGGCCAACGTCCTGACTTTC. Amino acid sequence: CASRPTGGAGANVLTF.

This clone was found once. CDR3: CASSSWQGGTYEQYF. The CDR3, as DNA: TGTGCCAGCAGTTCTTGGCAGGGGGGAACCTACGAGCAGTACTTC. The chain recombines TRBV27 with TRBJ2-7; TRBD1 might be the D (7 bases). The CDR3 extends over 15 amino acids. Trimming shortened V by 4 bases and J by 2 bases, and 15 bases separated the two germline ends. CDR1 and CDR2 from the germline V gene are MNHEY and SMNVEV (reference sequence).

The rearrangement joins TRBV19 to TRBJ1-1; D may be TRBD1 (5 bases). The CDR3 consists of 15 residues. V lost 1 base and J lost 3, with 12 bases in between. Germline V gene lookup returns CDR1 LNHDA and CDR2 SQIVND (reference sequence). The CDR3: CASSIVRAGDTEAFF. Written as DNA, the CDR3 is TGTGCCAGTAGTATAGTCCGGGCGGGGGACACTGAAGCTTTCTTT.

The rearrangement links TRBV30 to TRBJ1-2; 8 positions match TRBD1. The CDR3 is 13 amino acids. The V gene's germline CDR1 is GTSNPN and CDR2 SVGIG (reference sequence). Trimming cost V 3 bases and J 7 bases; bases outside gene matches: 7. The CDR3 here is CAWRFETGVGYTF. CDR3 nucleotides: TGTGCCTGGAGGTTCGAGACAGGGGTTGGCTACACCTTC.

This sequence joins TRBV19 and TRBJ2-5, with TRBD2 matching 8 bases. This CDR3 contains 16 residues. The ends lost 1 base at V and 5 bases at J; junction bases unmatched: 9. The germline V gene has CDR1 LNHDA and CDR2 SQIVND (reference sequence). This CDR3 is CASSIGERELRETQYF. The CDR3 DNA is TGTGCCAGTAGTATAGGGGAGCGGGAGTTGAGGGAGACCCAGTACTTC. Looking up the rest from reference TRBV19 and TRBJ2-5 gives the full variable domain: DGGITQSPKYLFRKEGQNVTLSCEQNLNHDAMYWYRQDPGQGLRLIYYSQIVNDFQKGDIAEGYSVSREKKESFPLTVTSAQKNPTAFYLCASSIGERELRETQYFGPGTRLLVL.

This rearrangement joins TRBV19 to TRBJ1-1; D gene uncertain. Germline CDR1 LNHDA, CDR2 SQIVND (reference sequence). This CDR3 is built from 13 residues. Trimming removed 8 bases from V and 1 base from J, with 11 bases in between. CDR3 sequence: CASSYIRNTEAFF. CDR3 nucleotide sequence: TGTGCCAGTTCCTATATACGGAACACTGAAGCTTTCTTT.

This clone was counted once. CDR3 DNA: TGTGCCAGCAGCCAAGGAGCGGCAGACGCTGGCTACACCTTC. It encodes CASSQGAADAGYTF. This chain connects TRBV14 to TRBJ1-2; D not resolved. Germline V gives CDR1 SGHDN, CDR2 FVKESK. This CDR3 contains 14 residues. Trimming removed 1 base from V and 7 bases from J, with 13 bases in between.

The chain joins TRBV28 to TRBJ2-1; 8 bases line up with TRBD1. J lost 4 bases, V lost 3 bases, and 5 bases had no gene match. Germline V gives CDR1 MDHEN, CDR2 SYDVKM. This CDR3 spans 15 amino acids. The CDR3 spells CASSFGDRPYNEQFF. In nucleotides, the CDR3 is TGTGCCAGCAGTTTTGGGGACAGGCCTTACAATGAGCAGTTCTTC. The full variable domain, in which reference TRBV28 and TRBJ2-1 provide the parts outside the CDR3, is DVKVTQSSRYLVKRTGEKVFLECVQDMDHENMFWYRQDPGLGLRLIYFSYDVKMKEKGDIPEGYSVSREKKERFSLILESASTNQTSMYLCASSFGDRPYNEQFFGPGTRLTVL.

This rearrangement joins TRBV7-9 to TRBJ2-1; 10 bases are shared with TRBD2. The CDR3 has 15 amino acids. Unmatched junction bases numbered 5, after V lost 5 bases and J lost 4 bases. From germline, CDR1 is SEHNR and CDR2 FQNEAQ (reference sequence). CDR3 coding DNA: TGTGCCAGCAGCCTAAGCGGGAGGGAATACAATGAGCAGTTCTTC. Its translation: CASSLSGREYNEQFF. The whole variable domain, remainder taken from reference TRBV7-9 and TRBJ2-1, is DTGVSQNPRHKITKRGQNVTFRCDPISEHNRLYWYRQTLGQGPEFLTYFQNEAQLEKSRLLSDRFSAERPKGSFSTLEIQRTEQGDSAMYLCASSLSGREYNEQFFGPGTRLTVL.

This chain joins TRBV5-8 and TRBJ1-3; D is ambiguous. With 2 bases removed from V and 2 bases from J, the gap between germline ends came to 11 bases. CDR1 and CDR2 (germline): SGHTS, YDEGEE. The length of the CDR3 is 15 residues. The DNA for the CDR3 is TGTGCCAGCAGCTTCGGTATCGGTACTGGAAACACCATATATTTT. Translation: CASSFGIGTGNTIYF.

The table lists this clone with a few counts. The chain is built from TRBV5-4 and TRBJ2-1; 9 nucleotides line up with TRBD2. Germline V gives CDR1 SGHNT, CDR2 YYREEE (reference sequence). The CDR3 totals 11 residues. The V gene end was trimmed by 2 bases and the J gene end by 13 bases; junction bases not matched to a gene: 1. For the CDR3, the DNA is TGTGCCAGCAGCTTTAGCGGGAGCCAGTTCTTC. Its protein is CASSFSGSQFF.